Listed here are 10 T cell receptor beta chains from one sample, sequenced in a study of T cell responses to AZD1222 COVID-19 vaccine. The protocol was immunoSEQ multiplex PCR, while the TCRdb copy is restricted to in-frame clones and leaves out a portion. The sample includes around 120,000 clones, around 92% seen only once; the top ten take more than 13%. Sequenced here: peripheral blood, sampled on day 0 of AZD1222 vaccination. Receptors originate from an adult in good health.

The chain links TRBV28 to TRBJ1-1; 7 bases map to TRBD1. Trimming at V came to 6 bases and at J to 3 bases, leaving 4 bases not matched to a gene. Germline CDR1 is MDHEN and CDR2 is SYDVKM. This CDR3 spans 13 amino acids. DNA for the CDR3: TGTGCCAGCAGGCTACAGGGGTACACTGAAGCTTTCTTT. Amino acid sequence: CASRLQGYTEAFF.

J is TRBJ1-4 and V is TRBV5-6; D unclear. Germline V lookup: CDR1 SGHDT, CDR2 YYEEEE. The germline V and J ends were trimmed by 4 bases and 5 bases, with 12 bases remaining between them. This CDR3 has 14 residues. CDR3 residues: CASSLRGYNEKLFF. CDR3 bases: TGTGCCAGCAGCCTCCGAGGTTACAATGAAAAACTGTTTTTT.

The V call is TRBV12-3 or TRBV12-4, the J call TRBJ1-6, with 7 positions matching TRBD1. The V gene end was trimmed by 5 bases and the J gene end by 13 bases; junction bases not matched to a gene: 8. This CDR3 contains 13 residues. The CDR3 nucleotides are TGTGCCAGCAGTATCACAGGGGCCGCCCCCCTCCACTTT. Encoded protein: CASSITGAAPLHF.

CDR3 in amino acids: CASSFRFEKLFF. In nucleotides, the CDR3 is TGTGCCAGCAGTTTCAGGTTTGAAAAACTGTTTTTT. The chain is built from TRBV6-2 or TRBV6-3 and TRBJ1-4; no reliable D call. The germline V gene encodes CDR1 MNHEY and CDR2 SVGEGT. Trimming removed 4 bases at V and 7 bases at J, with 7 bases between. The length of the CDR3 is 12 residues.

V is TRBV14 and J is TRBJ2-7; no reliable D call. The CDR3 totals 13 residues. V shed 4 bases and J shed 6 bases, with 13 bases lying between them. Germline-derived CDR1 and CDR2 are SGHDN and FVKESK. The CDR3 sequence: CASSPLPGGEQYF. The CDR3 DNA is TGTGCCAGCAGCCCCCTCCCGGGCGGCGAGCAGTACTTC.

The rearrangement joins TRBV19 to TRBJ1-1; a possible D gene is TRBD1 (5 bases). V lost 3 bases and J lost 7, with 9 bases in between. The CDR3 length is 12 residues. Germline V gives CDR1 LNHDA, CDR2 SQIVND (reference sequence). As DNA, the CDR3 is TGTGCCAGTAGTATGGGGGAATATGAAGCTTTCTTT. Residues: CASSMGEYEAFF.

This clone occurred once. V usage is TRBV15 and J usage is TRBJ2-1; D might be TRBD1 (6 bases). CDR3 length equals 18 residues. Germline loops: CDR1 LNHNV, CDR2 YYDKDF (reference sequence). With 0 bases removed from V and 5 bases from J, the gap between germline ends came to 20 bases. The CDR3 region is CATSRDNRVADRNNEQFF. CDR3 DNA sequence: TGTGCCACCAGCAGAGATAATAGGGTGGCAGACAGGAACAATGAGCAGTTCTTC.

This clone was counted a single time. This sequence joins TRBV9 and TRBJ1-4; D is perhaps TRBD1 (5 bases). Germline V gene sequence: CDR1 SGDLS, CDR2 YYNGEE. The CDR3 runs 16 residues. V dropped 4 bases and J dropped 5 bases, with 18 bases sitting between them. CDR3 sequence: CASSHLGRGPNEKLFF. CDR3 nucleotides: TGTGCCAGCAGCCACCTTGGGAGGGGACCCAATGAAAAACTGTTTTTT.

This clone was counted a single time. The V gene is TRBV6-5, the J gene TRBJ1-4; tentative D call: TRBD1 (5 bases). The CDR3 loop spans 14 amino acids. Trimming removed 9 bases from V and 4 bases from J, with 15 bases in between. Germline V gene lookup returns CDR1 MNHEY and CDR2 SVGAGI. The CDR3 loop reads CASRLGRLNEKLFF. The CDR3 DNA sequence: TGTGCCAGTAGGTTGGGACGGCTTAATGAAAAACTGTTTTTT.

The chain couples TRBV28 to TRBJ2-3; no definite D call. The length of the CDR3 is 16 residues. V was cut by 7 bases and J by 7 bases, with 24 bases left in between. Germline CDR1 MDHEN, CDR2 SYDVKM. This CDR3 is CASTSFSPAPLYTQYF. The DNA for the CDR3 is TGTGCCAGCACCAGTTTTTCCCCAGCCCCCCTTTATACGCAGTATTTT.